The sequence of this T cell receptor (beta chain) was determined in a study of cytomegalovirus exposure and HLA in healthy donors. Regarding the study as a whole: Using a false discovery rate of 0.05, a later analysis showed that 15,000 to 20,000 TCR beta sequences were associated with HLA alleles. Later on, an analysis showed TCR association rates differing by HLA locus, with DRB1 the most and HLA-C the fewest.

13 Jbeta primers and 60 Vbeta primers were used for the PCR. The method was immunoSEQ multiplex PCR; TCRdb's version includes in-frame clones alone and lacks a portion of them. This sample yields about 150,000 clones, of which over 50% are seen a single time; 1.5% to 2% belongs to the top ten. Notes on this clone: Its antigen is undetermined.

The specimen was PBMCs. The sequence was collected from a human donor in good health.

CDR3 nucleotides: TGTGCCAGCAGCCCAGGGTACAACTCTGGGGCCAACGTCCTGACTTTC. Its protein is CASSPGYNSGANVLTF. V and J are TRBV5-4 and TRBJ2-6; D perhaps matches TRBD1 (5 bases). V was pared by 4 bases and J by 0 bases, with 11 bases between. CDR1 is SGHNT and CDR2 is YYREEE in the germline V gene (reference sequence). The CDR3 is made up of 16 amino acids.